The 21 T cell receptor beta chains below all came from one sample that was sequenced in a study of metastatic and nonmetastatic thyroid tumors. TCRdb re-called the PCR reads via MiXCR. The data contain 15,000 to 20,000 clones, under 15% of them singletons. No patient received treatment before thyroid surgery. The specimen sequenced was tumor tissue. The receptors were sampled from a female donor with papillary thyroid cancer or a benign thyroid nodule (not recorded which). Some clones in this sample may be carry-over from other donors' samples.

V usage is TRBV4-1 and J usage is TRBJ2-7; possibly TRBD2 for D (7 bases). Germline V gives CDR1 MGHRA, CDR2 YSYEKL. This CDR3 region has 15 residues. The V end lost 1 base, the J end lost 5 bases, and 15 bases lay between the germline ends. This CDR3 is CASSQARGATHEQYF. CDR3 DNA: TGCGCCAGCAGCCAAGCCCGGGGGGCAACCCACGAGCAGTACTTC.

This clone was counted once. The chain couples TRBV5-1 to TRBJ2-3; 9 bases fit TRBD1. The CDR3 is 14 residues long. V lost 4 bases and J lost 3; bases outside the gene matches: 3. Per the germline V gene, CDR1 is SGHRS and CDR2 is YFSETQ. Here the CDR3 DNA reads TGCGCCAGCAGCACGGGACAGGGAACAGATACGCAGTATTTT. Translation gives CASSTGQGTDTQYF.

The chain uses TRBV6-2 or TRBV6-3 and TRBJ2-1, with 7 bases fitting TRBD1. With 0 bases clipped from V and 4 bases from J, the junction kept 15 bases outside the gene matches. CDR1 is MNHEY and CDR2 is SVGEGT in the germline V gene. This CDR3 has 19 amino acids. The CDR3 sequence is CASSYSAMDRDRKYNEQFF. CDR3 nucleotide sequence: TGTGCCAGCAGTTACTCGGCAATGGATCGGGACAGAAAATACAATGAGCAGTTCTTC.

A word on this clone: A read error may be the cause here, since a much bigger clone is one base away. The chain carries TRBV10-1 and TRBJ2-1, with D uncertain. CDR3 length: 12 residues. Germline CDR1 reads WNHNN; CDR2 reads SYGVQD (reference sequence). V was shortened by 2 bases and J by 3 bases, with 2 bases between the two germline ends. CDR3 DNA sequence: TGCGCCAGCAGTGAGGACTACAATGAGCAGTTCTTC. Residues: CASSEDYNEQFF.

Relative to its sample, this clone is medium-sized. Germline and junction disagree at one end, which may indicate a read error. The CDR3 nucleotides read TGTGCCAGCAGTCTAGCGGGAGGGCCTCACAATGAGCAGTTCTTC. The encoded protein is CASSLAGGPHNEQFF. The rearrangement links TRBV12-3 or TRBV12-4 to TRBJ2-1; TRBD2 aligns across 12 bases. The CDR3 totals 15 residues.

This clone occurred many times. Written as DNA, the CDR3 is TGTGCCAGTAGACCGGACAGGGGGGTGGAGAAACTGTTTTTT. It translates to CASRPDRGVEKLFF. The chain joins TRBV19 to TRBJ1-4; 10 bases map to TRBD1. In germline, CDR1 is LNHDA, CDR2 SQIVND (reference sequence). Unmatched junction bases numbered 9, after V lost 6 bases and J lost 11 bases. The CDR3 runs to 14 residues. The full variable domain, with the rest looked up from reference TRBV19 and TRBJ1-4, is DGGITQSPKYLFRKEGQNVTLSCEQNLNHDAMYWYRQDPGQGLRLIYYSQIVNDFQKGDIAEGYSVSREKKESFPLTVTSAQKNPTAFYLCASRPDRGVEKLFFGSGTQLSVL.

This clone was recorded many times. CDR3 DNA: TGTGCCAGTAGTCCGGCAGGGTCAGGTTCACCCCTCCACTTT. This gives the protein CASSPAGSGSPLHF. V usage is TRBV19 and J usage is TRBJ1-6; TRBD1 is a possible D gene (5 bases). Trimming removed 5 bases from V and 9 bases from J, with 14 bases in between. Germline CDR1 LNHDA, CDR2 SQIVND (reference sequence). The CDR3 extends over 14 amino acids.

This clone has a count of ten or more. The V and J genes are TRBV10-2 and TRBJ2-7; D gene ambiguous. In germline, CDR1 is WSHSY, CDR2 SAAADI. V dropped 4 bases and J dropped 3 bases, with 16 bases sitting between them. CDR3 length: 15 amino acids. The CDR3 DNA reads TGCGCCAGCAGTGGTTCATTCCCCTCTCTCTACGAGCAGTACTTC. Protein: CASSGSFPSLYEQYF.

This clone is deemed medium-sized. J is TRBJ2-7 and V is TRBV20-1; possibly TRBD1 or TRBD2 for D (6 bases each). The CDR3 is 14 residues long. V was pared by 3 bases and J by 3 bases, with 15 bases between. Germline loops: CDR1 DFQATT, CDR2 SNEGSKA (reference sequence). CDR3 loop: CSASRGGTVYEQYF. CDR3 bases: TGCAGTGCTAGTAGAGGGGGGACGGTCTACGAGCAGTACTTC.

This clone was seen a few times. A much bigger clone sits one base away, suggesting this may be a read error. Other DNA sequences in this specimen translate into the identical CDR3. This chain uses TRBV7-2 with TRBJ1-5; TRBD1 might be the D (5 bases). The CDR3 has 13 amino acids. From germline, CDR1 is SGHTA and CDR2 FQGNSA. CDR3 residues: CASSPYGGQPQHF. DNA of the CDR3: TGCGCCAGCAGCCCATACGGGGGGCAGCCCCAGCATTTT.

This clone was seen many times. The DNA of the CDR3 is TGTGCCAGCAGCTCTCCGGAGACAGGAACGGAAAAACTGTTTTTT. Translation: CASSSPETGTEKLFF. The chain links TRBV5-8 to TRBJ1-4, with D possibly matching TRBD1 (6 bases). Per the germline V gene, CDR1 is SGHTS and CDR2 is YDEGEE. The CDR3 sequence is 15 residues long. Trimming removed 3 bases from V and 8 bases from J, with 17 bases in between.

This clone was seen many times. The chain combines TRBV20-1 with TRBJ2-7; maybe TRBD2 (6 bases). CDR1 is DFQATT, CDR2 SNEGSKA, per germline (reference sequence). The CDR3 loop spans 12 amino acids. The DNA of the CDR3 is TGCAGCGCCTTAGCCGGGGGCTACGAGCAGTACTTC. The encoded protein is CSALAGGYEQYF.

In its sample, this clone was seen many times. This chain connects TRBV5-4 to TRBJ2-3, with 9 bases identical to TRBD2. V gave up 4 bases and J gave up 3 bases; unmatched junction bases: 6. The CDR3 is 15 residues long. CDR1 and CDR2 (germline): SGHNT, YYREEE (reference sequence). The CDR3 DNA reads TGTGCCAGCAGCCCTGGTGCGGGGGGGACAGATACGCAGTATTTT. Amino acid sequence: CASSPGAGGTDTQYF.

This clone has a count of ten or more. The V call is TRBV3-1, the J call TRBJ2-5; possibly TRBD2 for D (5 bases). CDR1 and CDR2 (germline): LGHDT, YNNKEL (reference sequence). This CDR3 is 15 amino acids long. Trimming cost V 1 base and J 3 bases, with 12 bases left between them. The DNA for the CDR3 is TGTGCCAGCAGCCAAGTTCAGTCCGGGAAAGAGACCCAGTACTTC. It translates to CASSQVQSGKETQYF.

This clone is deemed medium-sized (0.01 to 0.1%). The rearrangement links TRBV2 to TRBJ2-7, with 8 bases matching TRBD2. The CDR3 contains 15 residues. Germline V gene sequence: CDR1 SNHLY, CDR2 FYNNEI. J lost 0 bases, V lost 7 bases, and 8 bases had no gene match. The CDR3 bases are TGTGCCAGCACGGGGATAGCGGGGAACTCCTACGAGCAGTACTTC. Protein sequence: CASTGIAGNSYEQYF.

This clone was detected many times. The chain carries TRBV10-3 and TRBJ1-6; 10 bases are shared with TRBD1. The CDR3 extends over 14 amino acids. Germline assignment: CDR1 ENHRY and CDR2 SYGVKD. J lost 6 bases, V lost 11 bases, and 7 bases had no gene match. The CDR3 DNA is TGTGCCTCTCGGGGACAGGGGCTTAATTCACCCCTCCACTTT. This sequence encodes CASRGQGLNSPLHF.

This clone was counted ten times or more. This chain connects TRBV7-6 to TRBJ2-7; 9 bases agree with TRBD2. The ends lost 1 base at V and 1 base at J; junction bases unmatched: 2. Germline loops: CDR1 SGHVS, CDR2 FNYEAQ. This CDR3 spans 15 amino acids. The CDR3 spells CASSLDAGGSYEQYF. Written as DNA, the CDR3 is TGTGCCAGCAGCTTAGACGCGGGGGGGTCCTACGAGCAGTACTTC.

This clone has ten or more counts. The genes are TRBV2 and TRBJ1-2, with D possibly TRBD1 on 6 matching bases. The germline CDR1 and CDR2 sequences are SNHLY and FYNNEI. Between the trimmed V and J ends, which lost 2 bases and 4 bases, there was a span of 8 bases. The CDR3 contains 13 residues. The CDR3 loop is CASSERQVYGYTF. DNA for the CDR3: TGTGCCAGCAGTGAACGACAGGTCTATGGCTACACCTTC.

Concerning this clone: A much larger clone differs by one base, so this may be a read error. The chain employs TRBV20-1 and TRBJ2-5; D unresolved. CDR3 length: 13 amino acids. Germline V gene data show CDR1 as DFQATT and CDR2 as SNEGSKA (reference sequence). V dropped 6 bases and J dropped 5 bases, with 16 bases sitting between them. CDR3 amino acids: CSANRRNRETQYF. CDR3 DNA: TGCAGTGCCAATCGACGGAATCGGGAGACCCAGTACTTC.

This clone has a count of ten or more. The genes are TRBV6-1 and TRBJ1-2, with TRBD1 identical over 11 bases. This CDR3 is built from 15 residues. Trimming removed 5 bases from V and 7 bases from J; junction bases left unmatched: 9. Germline lookup yields CDR1 MNHNS and CDR2 SASEGT. The CDR3 coding sequence is TGTGCCAGCAGTCTTCCGCCGGGACAGGGGGGTGGCTACACCTTC. Residues: CASSLPPGQGGGYTF.

The table lists this clone with many counts. The chain links TRBV2 to TRBJ2-5; D gene ambiguous. Looked up from germline, CDR1 is SNHLY and CDR2 is FYNNEI. This CDR3 has 11 amino acids. The ends were cut back, 5 bases at V and 0 bases at J, with 1 base in the middle. CDR3 DNA sequence: TGTGCCAGCAGTTACCAAGAGACCCAGTACTTC. Its protein is CASSYQETQYF. Combining the CDR3 with reference TRBV2 and TRBJ2-5 gives the whole variable domain EPEVTQTPSHQVTQMGQEVILRCVPISNHLYFYWYRQILGQKVEFLVSFYNNEISEKSEIFDDQFSVERPDGSNFTLKIRSTKLEDSAMYFCASSYQETQYFGPGTRLLVL.